These T cell receptor beta chains were read from a single sample in a study of siplizumab effects on memory and regulatory T cells. TCRdb's copy holds only in-frame clones and misses some; the assay was immunoSEQ multiplex PCR. The repertoire holds nearly 95,000 clones, with about 94% as singletons. Material: non-Treg CD4+ T cells sorted from blood. These receptors came from a human donor in good health. The CDR3 runs from the conserved cysteine through the conserved F or W. A D gene is named only where the DNA matches it firmly. Clone size is stated in some rows and not others, as once, few, many or a class when expanded.

CDR3 DNA: TGTGCTAGTGGTTTCTGGACTGAAGAGACCCAGTACTTC; CDR3 protein: CASGFWTEETQYF; V gene: TRBV12-5; J gene: TRBJ2-5; clone size: -; D gene: -
CDR3 DNA: TGTGCCAGCACCGCCGGCGGGGTTGGCACTGAAGCTTTCTTT; CDR3 protein: CASTAGGVGTEAFF; V gene: TRBV9; J gene: TRBJ1-1; clone size: once; D gene: -
CDR3 DNA: TGTGCCAGCAGCCCCGGGCAGGGCACAGATACGCAGTATTTT; CDR3 protein: CASSPGQGTDTQYF; V gene: TRBV5-6; J gene: TRBJ2-3; clone size: -; D gene: -
CDR3 DNA: TGTGCCAGCGGACTAGTCACAGATACGCAGTATTTT; CDR3 protein: CASGLVTDTQYF; V gene: TRBV7-8; J gene: TRBJ2-3; clone size: -; D gene: TRBD2
CDR3 DNA: TGTGCCAGCAGCTTAAGAGTCGGCCGGACAGCAACTAATGAAAAACTGTTTTTT; CDR3 protein: CASSLRVGRTATNEKLFF; V gene: TRBV7-3; J gene: TRBJ1-4; clone size: -; D gene: -
CDR3 DNA: TGTGCCACCAGCAGAGATCCCAACAGGGCCTCTGGAAACACCATATATTTT; CDR3 protein: CATSRDPNRASGNTIYF; V gene: TRBV15; J gene: TRBJ1-3; clone size: -; D gene: -
CDR3 DNA: TGTGCCACCAGCACCCGGCGTGGGGGCAATGAGCAGTTCTTC; CDR3 protein: CATSTRRGGNEQFF; V gene: TRBV15; J gene: TRBJ2-1; clone size: -; D gene: -
CDR3 DNA: TGTGCCAGCAGTGAAAGGCGCGGGGGGCTCTCCTACAATGAGCAGTTCTTC; CDR3 protein: CASSERRGGLSYNEQFF; V gene: TRBV6-1; J gene: TRBJ2-1; clone size: -; D gene: TRBD2
CDR3 DNA: TGCAGCGTTGAAGAACCGGGAGAGCAGTTCTTC; CDR3 protein: CSVEEPGEQFF; V gene: TRBV29-1; J gene: TRBJ2-1; clone size: -; D gene: -
CDR3 DNA: TGTGCCAGCAGCGTGATTAGCGGGGTATCGTTCAATGAGCAGTTCTTC; CDR3 protein: CASSVISGVSFNEQFF; V gene: TRBV9; J gene: TRBJ2-1; clone size: -; D gene: TRBD2
CDR3 DNA: TGCGCCAGCAGCCAAGATACGGGACAGGGGTTTTCGAACACCGGGGAGCTGTTTTTT; CDR3 protein: CASSQDTGQGFSNTGELFF; V gene: TRBV4-1; J gene: TRBJ2-2; clone size: -; D gene: TRBD1
CDR3 DNA: TGTGCCAGCAGCCCCCCCGGGGAGCTGTTTTTT; CDR3 protein: CASSPPGELFF; V gene: TRBV7-9; J gene: TRBJ2-2; clone size: -; D gene: -
CDR3 DNA: TGTGCCAGCAGCCCCGACGGGGTGCATACGCAGTATTTT; CDR3 protein: CASSPDGVHTQYF; V gene: TRBV7-6; J gene: TRBJ2-3; clone size: -; D gene: -
CDR3 DNA: TGTGCCAGTAGTATAGTTTCCGGTAGGACAGCTGGGGCCAACGTCCTGACTTTC; CDR3 protein: CASSIVSGRTAGANVLTF; V gene: TRBV19; J gene: TRBJ2-6; clone size: -; D gene: -
CDR3 DNA: TGTGCCAGCAGTGTACAGGGGAGCAATCAGCCCCAGCATTTT; CDR3 protein: CASSVQGSNQPQHF; V gene: TRBV6-1; J gene: TRBJ1-5; clone size: -; D gene: TRBD1
CDR3 DNA: TGTGCCAGCAGTGAGCCAGGGGGCAAGGTTGAGCAGTTCTTC; CDR3 protein: CASSEPGGKVEQFF; V gene: TRBV2; J gene: TRBJ2-1; clone size: -; D gene: TRBD1
CDR3 DNA: TGTGCCAGCAAAAGGCCTAATGAAAAACTGTTTTTT; CDR3 protein: CASKRPNEKLFF; V gene: TRBV2; J gene: TRBJ1-4; clone size: -; D gene: -
CDR3 DNA: TGTGCCAGCAGTTACTCCGGAGGGCGATGGTTCTTC; CDR3 protein: CASSYSGGRWFF; V gene: TRBV6-5; J gene: TRBJ2-1; clone size: once; D gene: -
CDR3 DNA: TGTGCCAGCTCACCACTCAGCGGGAGTGAAACCTACGAGCAGTACTTC; CDR3 protein: CASSPLSGSETYEQYF; V gene: TRBV18; J gene: TRBJ2-7; clone size: few; D gene: TRBD2
CDR3 DNA: TGTGCTAGCAGCCCCAACCCTCTGGGCGAGCAGTACTTC; CDR3 protein: CASSPNPLGEQYF; V gene: TRBV7-7; J gene: TRBJ2-7; clone size: once; D gene: -
CDR3 DNA: TGTGCCAGCAGCCCAGGGACAACTTTAGAGGGCTACACCTTC; CDR3 protein: CASSPGTTLEGYTF; V gene: TRBV9; J gene: TRBJ1-2; clone size: -; D gene: -
CDR3 DNA: TGTGCCTGGACCCCCCGGGCCCAGAGGGGCGCCGGGGAGCTGTTTTTT; CDR3 protein: CAWTPRAQRGAGELFF; V gene: TRBV30; J gene: TRBJ2-2; clone size: -; D gene: -
CDR3 DNA: TGTGCCAGCAGCATGGACAGGAATGAAAAACTGTTTTTT; CDR3 protein: CASSMDRNEKLFF; V gene: TRBV28; J gene: TRBJ1-4; clone size: once; D gene: TRBD1
CDR3 DNA: TGTGCCAGCGGGCAGAGCAATCAGCCCCAGCATTTT; CDR3 protein: CASGQSNQPQHF; V gene: TRBV6-5; J gene: TRBJ1-5; clone size: once; D gene: -
CDR3 DNA: TGTGCCAGCAGTGATCAGGGACAGCGGACCTTC; CDR3 protein: CASSDQGQRTF; V gene: TRBV6-1; J gene: TRBJ2-7; clone size: -; D gene: TRBD1
CDR3 DNA: TGCGCCAGCAGCCAAGATTCTTCGCTAGCGGGGTCTAGTTACGAGCAGTACTTC; CDR3 protein: CASSQDSSLAGSSYEQYF; V gene: TRBV4-1; J gene: TRBJ2-7; clone size: -; D gene: TRBD2
CDR3 DNA: TGCAGCGTTGGGGCCTCAACTGGTTCACCCCTCCACTTT; CDR3 protein: CSVGASTGSPLHF; V gene: TRBV29-1; J gene: TRBJ1-6; clone size: few; D gene: -
CDR3 DNA: TGTGCCAGTACGGGGCTCGGGCGGAACACTGAAGCTTTCTTT; CDR3 protein: CASTGLGRNTEAFF; V gene: TRBV19; J gene: TRBJ1-1; clone size: -; D gene: -
CDR3 DNA: TGCAGTGCTAGAGAGTCAGATACGCAGTATTTT; CDR3 protein: CSARESDTQYF; V gene: TRBV20-1; J gene: TRBJ2-3; clone size: -; D gene: -
CDR3 DNA: TGTGCCAGTCCCTTAGCTCCTAGGGGTGATGAGACCCAGTACTTC; CDR3 protein: CASPLAPRGDETQYF; V gene: TRBV19; J gene: TRBJ2-5; clone size: -; D gene: -
CDR3 DNA: TGTGCCAGCATCATTCTACCCACTGAAGCTTTCTTT; CDR3 protein: CASIILPTEAFF; V gene: TRBV2; J gene: TRBJ1-1; clone size: -; D gene: -
CDR3 DNA: TGTGCCAGCAGCTTGCCCAATGGTGGCTACACCTTC; CDR3 protein: CASSLPNGGYTF; V gene: TRBV7-9; J gene: TRBJ1-2; clone size: -; D gene: -
CDR3 DNA: TGTGCCAGCAGCTATACAGGGCCGGGGGAGCAGTACTTC; CDR3 protein: CASSYTGPGEQYF; V gene: TRBV6-5; J gene: TRBJ2-7; clone size: -; D gene: -
CDR3 DNA: TGTGCCAGCAGCTTAGTTCCAGGGAGCTCCTACGAGCAGTACTTC; CDR3 protein: CASSLVPGSSYEQYF; V gene: TRBV7-6; J gene: TRBJ2-7; clone size: -; D gene: -
CDR3 DNA: TGTGCCTGGTATCGGACAGAGAGTAACTATGGCTACACCTTC; CDR3 protein: CAWYRTESNYGYTF; V gene: TRBV30; J gene: TRBJ1-2; clone size: -; D gene: -
CDR3 DNA: TGTGCCAGCAGCGATGGGGAAAGGGCCACTGAAGCTTTCTTT; CDR3 protein: CASSDGERATEAFF; V gene: TRBV9; J gene: TRBJ1-1; clone size: -; D gene: -
CDR3 DNA: TGCAGCGTTGGACAGGGGAATGGAAACACCATATATTTT; CDR3 protein: CSVGQGNGNTIYF; V gene: TRBV29-1; J gene: TRBJ1-3; clone size: -; D gene: TRBD1
CDR3 DNA: TGTGCCAGCAGCCAACTCCCAGTCGATAATGAAAAACTGTTTTTT; CDR3 protein: CASSQLPVDNEKLFF; V gene: TRBV4-2; J gene: TRBJ1-4; clone size: -; D gene: -
CDR3 DNA: TGTGCCAGCAGCGACAAGGGACAGGTCGCCACCGGGGAGCTGTTTTTT; CDR3 protein: CASSDKGQVATGELFF; V gene: TRBV9; J gene: TRBJ2-2; clone size: -; D gene: TRBD1
CDR3 DNA: TGTGCCAGCAGTTACCTAGCCGGGACTAGCGGGGGTACGCAGTATTTT; CDR3 protein: CASSYLAGTSGGTQYF; V gene: TRBV6-5; J gene: TRBJ2-3; clone size: -; D gene: TRBD2
CDR3 DNA: TGCGCCAGCAGCCAGGTTACAGGGGGCACTGAAGCTTTCTTT; CDR3 protein: CASSQVTGGTEAFF; V gene: TRBV4-1; J gene: TRBJ1-1; clone size: -; D gene: TRBD1
CDR3 DNA: TGTGCCAGCAGCTTAGTAGCGGGAGGGCCATACGAGCAGTACTTC; CDR3 protein: CASSLVAGGPYEQYF; V gene: TRBV7-2; J gene: TRBJ2-7; clone size: -; D gene: TRBD2
CDR3 DNA: TGCGCCAGCAGCTTGGACCTGGAGGATGGCTACACCTTC; CDR3 protein: CASSLDLEDGYTF; V gene: TRBV5-1; J gene: TRBJ1-2; clone size: -; D gene: -
CDR3 DNA: TGTGCCAGCAGTGATTTCGTTCTAGCGGGGGAGCGAGAGACCCAGTACTTC; CDR3 protein: CASSDFVLAGERETQYF; V gene: TRBV2; J gene: TRBJ2-5; clone size: -; D gene: TRBD2
CDR3 DNA: TGTGCCAGCAGCGTAGCTGGGGACAGGGTTCGGCCCCAGCATTTT; CDR3 protein: CASSVAGDRVRPQHF; V gene: TRBV9; J gene: TRBJ1-5; clone size: -; D gene: TRBD1
CDR3 DNA: TGTGCCAGCAGCCCAGTTACCACCGGGGAGCTGTTTTTT; CDR3 protein: CASSPVTTGELFF; V gene: TRBV9; J gene: TRBJ2-2; clone size: -; D gene: -
CDR3 DNA: TGTGCCAGCAGCAGGGAGGACCATAGCAATCAGCCCCAGCATTTT; CDR3 protein: CASSREDHSNQPQHF; V gene: TRBV5-8; J gene: TRBJ1-5; clone size: -; D gene: -
CDR3 DNA: TGTGCCAGCTCCCTACTGGCAGGGGCTATCAACACTGAAGCTTTCTTT; CDR3 protein: CASSLLAGAINTEAFF; V gene: TRBV18; J gene: TRBJ1-1; clone size: -; D gene: -
CDR3 DNA: TGCAGCGTTGAAGATTTACCTATCCACTACACCTTC; CDR3 protein: CSVEDLPIHYTF; V gene: TRBV29-1; J gene: TRBJ1-2; clone size: -; D gene: -
CDR3 DNA: TGTGCCAGCAGGAAGACAGTGGACTCCTACAATGAGCAGTTCTTC; CDR3 protein: CASRKTVDSYNEQFF; V gene: TRBV6-5; J gene: TRBJ2-1; clone size: -; D gene: -
CDR3 DNA: TGTGCCAGCACCTCCACTCCGGGCCGAGAGCAGTTCTTC; CDR3 protein: CASTSTPGREQFF; V gene: TRBV13; J gene: TRBJ2-1; clone size: -; D gene: -
CDR3 DNA: TGTGCCAGCAGCTTGGGGGCCTTACGGTACACAGATACGCAGTATTTT; CDR3 protein: CASSLGALRYTDTQYF; V gene: TRBV7-2; J gene: TRBJ2-3; clone size: -; D gene: -
CDR3 DNA: TGCGCCAGCAGCTTTGGCAGCATGAACACTGAAGCTTTCTTT; CDR3 protein: CASSFGSMNTEAFF; V gene: TRBV5-1; J gene: TRBJ1-1; clone size: -; D gene: -
CDR3 DNA: TGTGCCAGTAGCGGACAGGGTGGTTATCAGCCCCAGCATTTT; CDR3 protein: CASSGQGGYQPQHF; V gene: TRBV19; J gene: TRBJ1-5; clone size: once; D gene: TRBD1
CDR3 DNA: TGTGCCAGCAGCTATTGGGGACTAGCCCAAGAGACCCAGTACTTC; CDR3 protein: CASSYWGLAQETQYF; V gene: TRBV7-2; J gene: TRBJ2-5; clone size: -; D gene: TRBD2